This entry is about one T cell receptor (beta chain). Clones were sequenced by immunoSEQ multiplex PCR, and TCRdb holds only the in-frame ones, with some missing. The sample includes under 200,000 clones, roughly nine tenths of them seen just once. This specimen comes from a study of T cell responses to AZD1222 COVID-19 vaccine. The CDR3 totals 16 residues. Trimming removed 0 bases from V and 0 bases from J, with 7 bases in between. Per the germline V gene, CDR1 is SGHNT and CDR2 is YYREEE (reference sequence). Sequencing was performed on peripheral blood, taken 28 days after the second AZD1222 dose. This clonotype was obtained from an adult who received the AZD1222 COVID-19 vaccine. This chain uses TRBV5-4 with TRBJ1-6, with D perhaps matching TRBD1 (5 bases). This CDR3 reads CASSLAGVSYNSPLHF. The CDR3 nucleotides are TGTGCCAGCAGCTTGGCGGGGGTCTCCTATAATTCACCCCTCCACTTT.